This T cell receptor (beta chain) was documented in a study of blood T cell repertoires in COVID-19. Study context: Donors in the United States, Italy and Spain gave samples during acute or convalescent COVID-19. Sample material is recorded as cDNA or gDNA derived from T cells, B-cell-depleted T cells, or PBMCs.

The authors' processing: Amplification from reference gene primers served as the basis for estimated nucleated cell counts. Sequenced by immunoSEQ multiplex PCR; TCRdb stores in-frame clones only, minus some. V, J and clone size were drawn from that table, and D and trimming were deduced from the DNA. The repertoire consists of approximately 290,000 clones, with approximately 90% occurring once and the leading ten covering about 0.8%. Germline lookup yields CDR1 SGHDT and CDR2 YYEEEE. The CDR3 totals 17 residues. V shed 2 bases and J shed 4 bases, with 21 bases lying between them. The chain combines TRBV5-6 with TRBJ2-5; D is perhaps TRBD2 (6 bases). This TCR was sampled from a man aged 25 to 45 with acute or convalescent COVID-19. The sample consisted of peripheral blood. This CDR3 reads CASSLTRLDTRLETQYF. In DNA, the CDR3 is TGTGCCAGCAGCTTAACTAGACTAGACACACGCTTAGAGACCCAGTACTTC.